The clone carrying this TCR beta chain was counted between two and nine times. No antigen is known for it. The data derive from a study of CD8 T cells in ankylosing spondylitis. The study's findings and limits: A CD8+ phenotype characterized the disease-linked clones, which were relatively rare in peripheral blood. Certain motif variants had earlier been reported in reactive arthritis synovial fluid and blood. Reported data indicate significant enrichment of disease-linked clones within matched ankylosing spondylitis synovial fluid. In ankylosing spondylitis blood, a motif of about 8 highly homologous TCR beta variants appeared characteristic.

V gave up 0 bases and J gave up 6 bases, with 5 bases separating them. Germline V gives CDR1 MRHNA, CDR2 SNTAGT. This CDR3 comprises 13 residues. Preparation of TCR beta libraries was done by quantitative 5'-RACE with molecular barcodes. TCRdb re-called the 5' RACE reads through MiXCR, storing one row per CDR3 protein. This sample has a few hundred thousand distinct CDR3 sequences, with 15% to 20% found just once. Sequenced material: blood, either unsorted or a sorted T cell fraction (not recorded which). This chain uses TRBV6-4 with TRBJ2-2; D is undetermined. The clonotype originates from a male donor with ankylosing spondylitis. The CDR3 loop is CASSDSTSGELFF. DNA of the CDR3: TGTGCCAGCAGTGACTCGACGTCCGGGGAGCTGTTTTTT.